The T cell receptor (beta chain) under discussion was sequenced for a study of T cells in Graves' hyperthyroidism and ophthalmopathy. The study, taken as a whole, reports: Most expanded thyroid clonotypes above 0.001 also appeared in blood. The model made its ophthalmopathy prediction, and onset followed a median about 6.8 months later.

Worth noting for this clonotype: Its antigen is unidentified.

Germline CDR1 is SGHNT and CDR2 is YYREEE (reference sequence). The CDR3 consists of 18 residues. V gave up 4 bases and J gave up 0 bases; unmatched junction bases: 8. Researchers defined stable Graves' hyperthyroidism as no ophthalmopathy progression within 18 months. Among the patients, aged 18 to 65, hyperthyroidism was newly diagnosed and had lasted under 2 months. RNA transcripts served as the template for amplifying TCR beta CDR3 regions. The HTBI primer set drove a first-round RT-PCR of the TCR CDR3. Each CDR3 protein is one row after TCRdb ran MiXCR on the multiplex PCR reads. The repertoire holds about 420,000 distinct CDR3 sequences, with 15% to 19% as singletons.

This receptor was taken from a young woman with Graves' hyperthyroidism. Sequencing was performed on blood. The chain links TRBV5-4 to TRBJ2-3; 13 bases line up with TRBD2. In nucleotides, the CDR3 is TGTGCCAGCAGCGCCTTAGGGACTAGCGGGACGAGCACAGATACGCAGTATTTT. It yields the protein CASSALGTSGTSTDTQYF.